These 3 T cell receptor beta chains were sequenced from one sample in a study of T-cell memory formation after mild COVID-19 (dated by TCRdb to the early 2020s). Libraries were prepared through 5' RACE. The sequencing machine was an Illumina NovaSeq 6000. TCRdb trimmed public reads at Q25 via fastp, called clones via MiXCR and kept in-frame beta chains. Each record represents a unique CDR3 protein, reported with the most common genes and DNA among its rows. A total of some 160,000 distinct CDR3 sequences appear in this sample, 13% of them only once. The biggest ten clones account for 2.5% to 4% of the sample. Material: PBMCs or a T cell subset sorted from them (not recorded which). These receptors were collected from a man aged 18-30 years who had mild COVID-19 (a few samples of this study predate the infection). The sample titles of this study are shuffled in the database, so cell type and time point are left out; the donor was told from shared clones.

The chain has TRBV24-1 and TRBJ2-3; 9 bases are a match to TRBD2. J lost 4 bases, V lost 3 bases, and 4 bases had no gene match. Germline loops: CDR1 KGHDR, CDR2 SFDVKD. The CDR3 runs to 15 residues. CDR3 DNA sequence: TGTGCCACCAGTGATGACAGGACTAGCGCAGATACGCAGTATTTT. It specifies CATSDDRTSADTQYF.

This clonotype was seen a few times. V is TRBV20-1 and J is TRBJ2-5; a possible D gene is TRBD1 (6 bases). This CDR3 has 13 residues. The germline CDR1 and CDR2 sequences are DFQATT and SNEGSKA (reference sequence). V was pared by 0 bases and J by 5 bases, with 10 bases between. The CDR3 reads CSARDWGLETQYF. Written as DNA, the CDR3 is TGCAGTGCTAGAGATTGGGGGCTGGAGACCCAGTACTTC.

V is TRBV29-1 and J is TRBJ2-5; TRBD1 or TRBD2 may be the D gene (5 bases each). Trimming shortened V by 4 bases and J by 0 bases, and 12 bases separated the two germline ends. Germline lookup yields CDR1 SQVTM and CDR2 ANQGSEA. The CDR3 consists of 14 residues. This chain's CDR3 is CSVGISGHQETQYF. The DNA for the CDR3 is TGCAGCGTTGGAATTTCGGGGCACCAAGAGACCCAGTACTTC.